These 29 T cell receptor beta chains were sequenced from one sample in a study of PD-1 blockade in classical Hodgkin lymphoma. Profiled with immunoSEQ multiplex PCR; TCRdb holds only in-frame clones, not every one. The profile shows tens of thousands of clones, about three quarters of them singletons. Relapse was seen in all patients after autologous stem cell transplantation, and brentuximab vedotin exposure was variable. The sequences come from peripheral blood mononuclear cells (PBMCs), collected at baseline. These receptors all come from a human donor with classical Hodgkin lymphoma.

This chain joins TRBV9 and TRBJ1-5; 8 bases line up with TRBD1. V trimming: 5 bases; J trimming: 6 bases; junction bases outside the gene matches: 7. The CDR3 extends over 14 amino acids. Germline-derived CDR1 and CDR2 are SGDLS and YYNGEE. The CDR3 loop is CASSSGQAFQPQHF. In nucleotides, the CDR3 is TGTGCCAGCAGTTCGGGACAGGCCTTTCAGCCCCAGCATTTT.

The V and J genes are TRBV11-1 and TRBJ1-1; 7 bases line up with TRBD1. Losses at the gene ends were 5 bases for V and 2 bases for J; bases not matched to a gene: 8. The V gene's germline CDR1 is SGHAT and CDR2 FQDESV (reference sequence). The CDR3 runs 15 residues. Written as DNA, the CDR3 is TGTGCCAGCAGCCCCCGGGGACAGAGAAACACTGAAGCTTTCTTT. Translated, it gives CASSPRGQRNTEAFF. The variable domain in full, completed from reference TRBV11-1 and TRBJ1-1, reads EAEVAQSPRYKITEKSQAVAFWCDPISGHATLYWYRQILGQGPELLVQFQDESVVDDSQLPKDRFSAERLKGVDSTLKIQPAELGDSAMYLCASSPRGQRNTEAFFGQGTRLTVV.

The J gene is TRBJ2-7, the V gene TRBV18, with 9 bases aligning to TRBD1. Trimming took 1 base from V and 3 from J; bases not matched to a gene: 7. Germline CDR1 KGHSH, CDR2 LQKENI. The CDR3 covers 16 residues. The CDR3 sequence: CASSPLAGQGNYEQYF. The DNA for the CDR3 is TGTGCCAGCTCACCACTGGCGGGACAGGGAAACTACGAGCAGTACTTC.

For the CDR3, the DNA is TGTGCCAGCAGTCCCGGACAGGGGGCTACGTATGGCTACACCTTC. Translation gives CASSPGQGATYGYTF. The chain is built from TRBV6-1 and TRBJ1-2; 11 nucleotides align to TRBD1. With 5 bases clipped from V and 5 bases from J, the junction kept 7 bases outside the gene matches. The V gene's germline CDR1 is MNHNS and CDR2 SASEGT. The CDR3 has 15 residues.

The V call is TRBV19, the J call TRBJ1-4, with a weak D call TRBD1 (5 bases). V gave up 6 bases and J gave up 7 bases, with 12 bases separating them. There are 13 residues in the CDR3. The germline gives CDR1 LNHDA, CDR2 SQIVND (reference sequence). The CDR3 DNA follows: TGTGCCAGTAGAGTGGGGCTCGGTGAAAAACTGTTTTTT. It specifies CASRVGLGEKLFF.

This clone was counted once. The chain carries TRBV7-8 and TRBJ1-1; TRBD1 is a possible D gene (6 bases). Germline values: CDR1 SGHVS, CDR2 FQNEAQ. This CDR3 is built from 18 residues. Trimming left V 1 base short and J 0 bases short, with 18 bases between. CDR3 bases: TGTGCCAGCAGCTTAGAGGTTTGGGGGGCCGGGATGAACACTGAAGCTTTCTTT. Its protein product is CASSLEVWGAGMNTEAFF.

The rearrangement links TRBV10-2 to TRBJ2-7; D unresolved. The V gene lost 4 bases and the J gene lost 4 bases, with 8 bases spanning the gap. The CDR3 is 12 amino acids. Germline V gene lookup returns CDR1 WSHSY and CDR2 SAAADI. The CDR3 region has the DNA TGCGCCAGCAGTGGGCCAGCATACGAGCAGTACTTC. This translates into CASSGPAYEQYF.

V and J are TRBV14 and TRBJ2-5; D is uncertain. Trimming cost V 2 bases and J 2 bases, with 9 bases left between them. This CDR3 comprises 14 residues. Germline CDR1 and CDR2: SGHDN and FVKESK. The CDR3 DNA is TGTGCCAGCAGCCAACGGCAGAGTCAAGAGACCCAGTACTTC. As protein: CASSQRQSQETQYF.

The chain has TRBV6-6 and TRBJ1-4; D unresolved. The V gene's germline CDR1 is MNHNY and CDR2 SVGAGI (reference sequence). The V gene lost 3 bases and the J gene lost 6 bases, with 11 bases spanning the gap. The CDR3 is 14 amino acids. CDR3 nucleotides: TGTGCCAGCAGTTATGTCCCCGAGGATGAAAAACTGTTTTTT. The encoded protein is CASSYVPEDEKLFF.

The chain couples TRBV29-1 to TRBJ2-2, with D uncertain. The CDR3 length is 11 residues. CDR1 and CDR2 (germline): SQVTM, ANQGSEA. V was pared by 5 bases and J by 6 bases, with 7 bases between. For the CDR3, the DNA is TGCAGCGTTCGTGACCCCGGGGAGCTGTTTTTT. Protein: CSVRDPGELFF.

This clone was detected a few times. The chain employs TRBV27 and TRBJ2-1, with 8 bases lining up with TRBD2. The CDR3 extends over 16 amino acids. The germline gives CDR1 MNHEY, CDR2 SMNVEV (reference sequence). The V and J ends lost 10 bases and 0 bases, in that order; junction bases with no gene match: 11. DNA of the CDR3: TGTGCCACCCGGACTAGCCCTGGGAGCTCCTACAATGAGCAGTTCTTC. It is translated as CATRTSPGSSYNEQFF.

This chain joins TRBV25-1 and TRBJ1-1; no definite D call. The CDR3 sequence is 16 residues long. CDR1 MGHDK and CDR2 SYGVNS come from the germline V gene. V lost 4 bases to trimming and J lost 3 bases, with 18 bases between them. Written as DNA, the CDR3 is TGTGCCAGCAGTGCCACGACGATAGGGTGGGACACTGAAGCTTTCTTT. It encodes CASSATTIGWDTEAFF.

The rearrangement joins TRBV30 to TRBJ2-1; D is undetermined. V was pared by 0 bases and J by 7 bases, with 19 bases between. Germline V CDR1 and CDR2: GTSNPN, SVGIG (reference sequence). The CDR3 has 16 residues. In nucleotides, the CDR3 is TGTGCCTGGAGTGTACACCCCTTAGGCAGCCTAAATGAGCAGTTCTTC. Amino acid sequence: CAWSVHPLGSLNEQFF.

The gene calls are TRBV6-1 and TRBJ2-7, with 7 bases lining up with TRBD2. The CDR3 consists of 14 residues. Unmatched junction bases numbered 9, after V lost 8 bases and J lost 2 bases. Germline CDR1 reads MNHNS; CDR2 reads SASEGT. The CDR3 is CASPAEGRAYEQYF. Here the CDR3 DNA reads TGTGCCAGCCCCGCGGAGGGGAGGGCCTACGAGCAGTACTTC.

The rearrangement links TRBV15 to TRBJ2-2; 7 bases agree with TRBD1. J lost 4 bases, V lost 4 bases, and 3 bases had no gene match. Germline loops: CDR1 LNHNV, CDR2 YYDKDF (reference sequence). This CDR3 has 14 amino acids. DNA for the CDR3: TGTGCCACCAGCACCCGACAGGGCACCGGGGAGCTGTTTTTT. It is translated as CATSTRQGTGELFF.

Of note for this clone: The junction departs from the called germline gene at one end, perhaps through a read error. The chain is built from TRBV19 and TRBJ2-6; maybe TRBD2 (5 bases). The CDR3 has 13 amino acids. CDR1 is LNHDA and CDR2 is SQIVND in the germline V gene (reference sequence). CDR3 loop: CASGIGLLGALTF. The CDR3 bases are TGTGCCAGTGGTATAGGGCTACTAGGTGCCCTGACTTTC.

In this sample, this clone turned up a few times. This chain links TRBV5-4 with TRBJ2-1; TRBD2 might be the D (6 bases). The ends were cut back, 4 bases at V and 6 bases at J, with 14 bases in the middle. CDR1 and CDR2 (germline): SGHNT, YYREEE (reference sequence). The CDR3 is 14 residues long. The CDR3 spells CASSLQGGANEQFF. CDR3 nucleotide sequence: TGTGCCAGCAGCCTTCAGGGCGGGGCCAATGAGCAGTTCTTC.

This clone showed up just a few times. The J gene is TRBJ1-1, the V gene TRBV30, with TRBD1 identical over 12 bases. V shed 2 bases, J shed 5 bases, and the junction held 9 bases outside the gene matches. The CDR3 loop spans 16 amino acids. Germline CDR1 and CDR2: GTSNPN and SVGIG (reference sequence). The CDR3 sequence is CAWSSSGTGGRTEAFF. CDR3 nucleotide sequence: TGTGCCTGGAGTTCCTCCGGGACAGGGGGCCGAACTGAAGCTTTCTTT. Full variable domain (rest looked up from reference TRBV30 and TRBJ1-1): SQTIHQWPATLVQPVGSPLSLECTVEGTSNPNLYWYRQAAGRGLQLLFYSVGIGQISSEVPQNLSASRPQDRQFILSSKKLLLSDSGFYLCAWSSSGTGGRTEAFFGQGTRLTVV.

This chain uses TRBV7-6 with TRBJ1-5; tentative D call: TRBD1 (6 bases). Germline CDR1 and CDR2: SGHVS and FNYEAQ. The V end was cut by 3 bases, the J end by 4 bases, with 13 bases between. This CDR3 region has 15 residues. Written as DNA, the CDR3 is TGTGCCAGCAGCTTTCCAGGGGAGGGGAATCAGCCCCAGCATTTT. Translating gives CASSFPGEGNQPQHF.

This chain links TRBV19 with TRBJ1-5; D not certain. Germline assignment: CDR1 LNHDA and CDR2 SQIVND (reference sequence). This CDR3 is 13 amino acids long. Trimming removed 1 base from V and 4 bases from J, with 5 bases in between. The CDR3 here is CASSIAWNQPQHF. In DNA form, the CDR3 reads TGTGCCAGTAGTATAGCGTGGAATCAGCCCCAGCATTTT.

The chain links TRBV18 to TRBJ2-2, with 7 bases aligning to TRBD2. This CDR3 has 16 amino acids. Losses at the gene ends were 3 bases for V and 4 bases for J; bases not matched to a gene: 8. Germline V gene sequence: CDR1 KGHSH, CDR2 LQKENI. CDR3 sequence: CASSPSGAGVTGELFF. The CDR3 coding sequence is TGTGCCAGCTCACCCTCGGGCGCGGGGGTCACCGGGGAGCTGTTTTTT.

J is TRBJ1-2 and V is TRBV6-1; D gene unclear. Per germline, CDR1 MNHNS and CDR2 SASEGT. The CDR3 runs to 14 residues. V lost 11 bases, J lost 4 bases, and 20 bases lay in between. The CDR3 coding sequence is TGTGCCGGGGAGAGGAGACTTCCAACCTATGGCTACACCTTC. Protein: CAGERRLPTYGYTF.

The rearrangement joins TRBV15 to TRBJ2-2; no definite D call. CDR1 and CDR2 (germline): LNHNV, YYDKDF (reference sequence). V was pared by 8 bases and J by 7 bases, with 17 bases between. The CDR3 loop spans 14 amino acids. CDR3: CATQIGSPGGELFF. For the CDR3, the DNA is TGTGCCACCCAAATTGGTAGCCCGGGCGGGGAGCTGTTTTTT.

The chain is built from TRBV5-1 and TRBJ1-3, with D perhaps matching TRBD1 (5 bases). CDR1 and CDR2 from the germline V gene are SGHRS and YFSETQ. Trimming took off 4 bases at V and 0 bases at J, with 14 bases between the two ends. CDR3 length: 16 amino acids. The CDR3 spells CASSLQTASSGNTIYF. The CDR3 DNA is TGCGCCAGCAGCCTCCAGACAGCGAGCTCTGGAAACACCATATATTTT.

The CDR3 DNA follows: TGCGCCAGCAGCGACGCGGGTGGGGGGCTCTCTGGAAACACCATATATTTT. It yields the protein CASSDAGGGLSGNTIYF. This chain links TRBV5-1 with TRBJ1-3; D is perhaps TRBD1 (6 bases). V was shortened by 4 bases and J by 0 bases, with 17 bases between the two germline ends. The length of the CDR3 is 17 residues. The V gene's germline CDR1 is SGHRS and CDR2 YFSETQ.

This rearrangement joins TRBV16 to TRBJ2-5, with 7 positions matching TRBD2. V lost 4 bases, J lost 5 bases, and 7 bases stayed unmatched. Looked up from germline, CDR1 is KGHSY and CDR2 is FQNENV. This CDR3 contains 14 residues. CDR3 residues: CASSPRLREETQYF. DNA of the CDR3: TGTGCCAGCAGCCCCCGGCTGCGGGAGGAGACCCAGTACTTC.

This clone is a singleton in its sample. The rearrangement uses TRBV10-3 and TRBJ1-3, with D perhaps matching TRBD1 (6 bases). The CDR3 length is 13 residues. V gave up 7 bases and J gave up 5 bases, with 12 bases separating them. CDR1 and CDR2 from the germline V gene are ENHRY and SYGVKD. CDR3 region: CAIMRGDRNTIYF. The CDR3 nucleotides are TGTGCCATCATGAGGGGGGACAGAAACACCATATATTTT.

The V call is TRBV27, the J call TRBJ1-1; D not resolved. Trimming stripped 7 bases from V and 11 bases from J, with 20 bases between. Looked up from germline, CDR1 is MNHEY and CDR2 is SMNVEV (reference sequence). The CDR3 has 13 amino acids. The CDR3 sequence: CASTADPRIPAFF. The CDR3, as DNA: TGTGCCAGCACCGCGGACCCGCGAATCCCCGCTTTCTTT.

This clone was seen more than once but under ten times. The chain is built from TRBV28 and TRBJ1-3, with D uncertain. Deletions cut 4 bases from V and 3 bases from J, with 16 bases between. CDR3 length: 16 amino acids. Germline values: CDR1 MDHEN, CDR2 SYDVKM. The DNA of the CDR3 is TGTGCCAGCAGTTCAGGCTCCCGCGGCAGTGGAAACACCATATATTTT. Its translation: CASSSGSRGSGNTIYF.